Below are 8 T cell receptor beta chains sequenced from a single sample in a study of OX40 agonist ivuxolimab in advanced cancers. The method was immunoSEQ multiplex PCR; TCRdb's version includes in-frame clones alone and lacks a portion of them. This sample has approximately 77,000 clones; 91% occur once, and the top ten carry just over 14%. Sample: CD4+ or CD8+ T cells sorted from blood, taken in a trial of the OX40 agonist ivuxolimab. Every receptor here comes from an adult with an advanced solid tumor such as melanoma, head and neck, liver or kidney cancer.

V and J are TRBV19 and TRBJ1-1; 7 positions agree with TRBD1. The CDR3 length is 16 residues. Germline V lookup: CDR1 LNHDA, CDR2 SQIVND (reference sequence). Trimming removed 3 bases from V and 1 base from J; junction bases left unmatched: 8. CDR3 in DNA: TGTGCCAGTAGTATCCCGAACCGACAGGGGAACACTGAAGCTTTCTTT. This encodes CASSIPNRQGNTEAFF.

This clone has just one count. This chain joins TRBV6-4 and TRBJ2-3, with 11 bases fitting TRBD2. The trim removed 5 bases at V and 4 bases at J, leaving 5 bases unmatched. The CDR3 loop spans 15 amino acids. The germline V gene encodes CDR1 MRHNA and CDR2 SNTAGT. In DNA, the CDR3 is TGTGCCAGCAGTAAACTAGCGGGAGTTCCAGATACGCAGTATTTT. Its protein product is CASSKLAGVPDTQYF.

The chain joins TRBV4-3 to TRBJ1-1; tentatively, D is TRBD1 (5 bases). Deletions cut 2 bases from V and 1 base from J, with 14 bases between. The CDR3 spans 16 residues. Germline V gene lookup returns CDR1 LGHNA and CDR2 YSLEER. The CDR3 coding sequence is TGCGCCAGCAGCCAAAATTCAGGGATGGAGAACACTGAAGCTTTCTTT. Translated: CASSQNSGMENTEAFF.

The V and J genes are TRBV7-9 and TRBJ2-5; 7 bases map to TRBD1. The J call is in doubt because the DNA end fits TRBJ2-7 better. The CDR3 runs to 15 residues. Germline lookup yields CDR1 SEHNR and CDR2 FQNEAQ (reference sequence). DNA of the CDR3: TGTGCCAGCAGCTCCCCCGGGACAGTGGGATACGAGCAGTACTTC. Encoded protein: CASSSPGTVGYEQYF.

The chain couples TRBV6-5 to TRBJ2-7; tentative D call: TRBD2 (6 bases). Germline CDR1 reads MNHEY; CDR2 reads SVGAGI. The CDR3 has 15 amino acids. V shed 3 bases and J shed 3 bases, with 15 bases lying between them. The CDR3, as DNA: TGTGCCAGCAGTTATACCGGGACGGGGGACTACGAGCAGTACTTC. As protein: CASSYTGTGDYEQYF.

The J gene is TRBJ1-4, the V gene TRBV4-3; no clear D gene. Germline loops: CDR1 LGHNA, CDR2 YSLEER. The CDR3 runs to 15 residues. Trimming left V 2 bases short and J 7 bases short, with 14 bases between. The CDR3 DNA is TGCGCCAGCAGCCAACCGGGCCCCATGGGTGAAAAACTGTTTTTT. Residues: CASSQPGPMGEKLFF.

The CDR3 sequence is CSVSQGPYEQYF. Written as DNA, the CDR3 is TGCAGCGTTTCACAGGGCCCCTACGAGCAGTACTTC. V usage is TRBV29-1 and J usage is TRBJ2-7; D might be TRBD1 (6 bases). Germline loops: CDR1 SQVTM, CDR2 ANQGSEA. V was clipped by 5 bases and J by 2 bases, with 10 bases between them. This CDR3 spans 12 amino acids.

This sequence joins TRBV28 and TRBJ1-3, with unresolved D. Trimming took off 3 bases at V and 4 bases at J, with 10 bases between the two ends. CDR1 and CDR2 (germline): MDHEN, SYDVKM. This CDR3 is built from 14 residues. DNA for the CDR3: TGTGCCAGCAGTTTCGCAGGTGGAGGAAACACCATATATTTT. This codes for CASSFAGGGNTIYF.